The next 20 T cell receptor beta chains were all read from a single sample in a study of a mutant IDH1 vaccine in newly diagnosed glioma. Described time point: week 35, safety follow-up. Topical imiquimod was applied with each vaccine dose, which held 300 ug of mutant IDH1 20-mer peptide. Sequenced by immunoSEQ multiplex PCR; TCRdb stores in-frame clones only, minus some. The top ten hold about 4.2% of the sample, which has 55,000 to 65,000 clones, about 85% seen once. Antigens of these TCRs are unknown. The sample in question was PBMCs, obtained from a glioma patient whose treatment included an IDH1 peptide vaccine. These receptors came from a man between 25 and 39 years old with glioma.

This clone was recorded a few times. This chain connects TRBV18 to TRBJ1-1; D might be TRBD1 (6 bases). The CDR3 contains 16 residues. Germline-derived CDR1 and CDR2 are KGHSH and LQKENI. V lost 1 base to trimming and J lost 1 base, with 13 bases between them. CDR3 nucleotides: TGTGCCAGCTCACCACTAGGGGGTGTGAGGAACACTGAAGCTTTCTTT. Amino acid sequence: CASSPLGGVRNTEAFF.

The chain is built from TRBV6-1 and TRBJ1-4; unclear D gene. Trimming removed 2 bases from V and 2 bases from J, with 12 bases in between. Germline loops: CDR1 MNHNS, CDR2 SASEGT. This CDR3 comprises 16 residues. As DNA, the CDR3 is TGTGCCAGCAGTGAAATCGGTCAGTTCACTAATGAAAAACTGTTTTTT. Its protein is CASSEIGQFTNEKLFF.

The gene calls are TRBV30 and TRBJ1-2; 7 nucleotides match TRBD1. V trimming: 4 bases; J trimming: 4 bases; junction bases outside the gene matches: 15. Per the germline V gene, CDR1 is GTSNPN and CDR2 is SVGIG (reference sequence). The CDR3 has 16 amino acids. The CDR3 loop reads CAWTLWAGGYSYGYTF. The CDR3 bases are TGTGCCTGGACCCTATGGGCAGGGGGTTACAGCTATGGCTACACCTTC.

The chain couples TRBV29-1 to TRBJ1-2; no firm D call. CDR1 and CDR2 from the germline V gene are SQVTM and ANQGSEA. The CDR3 is 12 amino acids. Trimming removed 3 bases from V and 2 bases from J, with 7 bases in between. In DNA, the CDR3 is TGCAGCGTTGAGAGTGGAAACTATGGCTACACCTTC. The encoded protein is CSVESGNYGYTF.

The sample holds a few counts of this clone. The J gene is TRBJ1-1, the V gene TRBV29-1; D unresolved. The length of the CDR3 is 13 residues. Trimming pared 5 bases from V and 0 bases from J, leaving 10 bases between. The germline V gene encodes CDR1 SQVTM and CDR2 ANQGSEA. CDR3 amino acids: CSVSRAVNTEAFF. The CDR3 nucleotides are TGCAGCGTTTCCCGGGCCGTGAACACTGAAGCTTTCTTT.

V is TRBV2 and J is TRBJ1-6; TRBD1 is a possible D gene (6 bases). Looked up from germline, CDR1 is SNHLY and CDR2 is FYNNEI. This CDR3 region has 15 residues. Deletions cut 11 bases from V and 8 bases from J, with 22 bases between. The chain's CDR3 is CASCPTGTLDSPLHF. In nucleotides, the CDR3 is TGTGCCTCGTGCCCGACCGGGACACTGGATTCACCCCTCCACTTT.

This clone was seen a single time. The gene calls are TRBV7-8 and TRBJ2-2, with D possibly TRBD1 on 5 matching bases. CDR1 is SGHVS, CDR2 FQNEAQ, per germline. Trimming pared 10 bases from V and 1 base from J, leaving 16 bases between. The CDR3 has 15 residues. DNA for the CDR3: TGTGCCACTTCGACCAGGGATTTGAACACCGGGGAGCTGTTTTTT. This gives the protein CATSTRDLNTGELFF.

The rearrangement uses TRBV12-5 and TRBJ1-2; D uncertain. Germline V gene sequence: CDR1 LGHNT, CDR2 FRNRAP. Trimming removed 4 bases from V and 0 bases from J, with 0 bases in between. CDR3 length equals 11 residues. CDR3 bases: TGTGCTAGTGGTTCTAACTATGGCTACACCTTC. Protein: CASGSNYGYTF.

V and J are TRBV14 and TRBJ2-7, with 13 bases lining up with TRBD2. The CDR3 contains 18 residues. The ends lost 5 bases at V and 4 bases at J; junction bases unmatched: 14. Germline values: CDR1 SGHDN, CDR2 FVKESK. The CDR3 protein is CASSSRLAGGPLVYEQYF. The CDR3 bases are TGTGCCAGCAGCTCACGACTAGCGGGGGGTCCCCTCGTATACGAGCAGTACTTC.

The chain combines TRBV18 with TRBJ2-3, with D perhaps matching TRBD1 (5 bases). The ends were cut back, 2 bases at V and 6 bases at J, with 21 bases in the middle. The length of the CDR3 is 17 residues. CDR1 is KGHSH, CDR2 LQKENI, per germline. The CDR3 loop reads CASSPRQRVVGRDTQYF. The CDR3 region has the DNA TGTGCCAGCTCACCAAGACAGAGAGTGGTCGGCCGGGATACGCAGTATTTT.

CDR3 sequence: CASRDPGQGNTEAFF. The CDR3 DNA reads TGTGCCAGCAGAGACCCGGGGCAGGGGAACACTGAAGCTTTCTTT. This rearrangement joins TRBV6-6 to TRBJ1-1; tentative D call: TRBD1 (5 bases). Germline V gives CDR1 MNHNY, CDR2 SVGAGI (reference sequence). The V end lost 6 bases, the J end lost 1 base, and 15 bases lay between the germline ends. The CDR3 length is 15 residues.

This clone appeared a few times. The V call is TRBV4-1, the J call TRBJ1-1; D is perhaps TRBD1 (5 bases). The germline V gene has CDR1 MGHRA and CDR2 YSYEKL. V was shortened by 4 bases and J by 5 bases, with 14 bases between the two germline ends. The CDR3 loop spans 14 amino acids. The CDR3 sequence is CASSPRQGWTEAFF. CDR3 sequence (DNA): TGCGCCAGCAGCCCTCGCCAGGGATGGACTGAAGCTTTCTTT.

The chain links TRBV7-6 to TRBJ1-4; the match to TRBD1 covers 7 bases. The V segment lost 3 bases and the J segment 2 bases; nucleotides outside the gene matches: 0. CDR3 length equals 14 residues. The germline gives CDR1 SGHVS, CDR2 FNYEAQ. The CDR3 DNA reads as TGTGCCAGCAGCTTCAGGGGGACTAATGAAAAACTGTTTTTT. Translation gives CASSFRGTNEKLFF.

DNA for the CDR3: TGTGCCATCAGTGAGTCAACAGATACGCAGTATTTT. The encoded protein is CAISESTDTQYF. The chain uses TRBV10-3 and TRBJ2-3; D unresolved. CDR1 and CDR2 (germline): ENHRY, SYGVKD. With 0 bases removed from V and 3 bases from J, the gap between germline ends came to 1 base. The CDR3 has 12 amino acids.

V is TRBV6-5 and J is TRBJ1-4, with TRBD1 as a possible D gene (6 bases). V lost 5 bases and J lost 3, with 13 bases in between. This CDR3 comprises 15 residues. CDR1 and CDR2 from the germline V gene are MNHEY and SVGAGI. The DNA of the CDR3 is TGTGCCAGCAGTCAAACAGGGTTTGCTAATGAAAAACTGTTTTTT. The encoded protein is CASSQTGFANEKLFF.

The rearrangement joins TRBV28 to TRBJ1-2; 7 positions match TRBD1. CDR3 length equals 13 residues. The V gene's germline CDR1 is MDHEN and CDR2 SYDVKM. The V and J ends lost 6 bases and 4 bases, in that order; junction bases with no gene match: 5. This CDR3 reads CASRVDRVYGYTF. The CDR3 bases are TGTGCCAGCAGGGTTGACAGGGTCTATGGCTACACCTTC.

The chain uses TRBV2 and TRBJ2-7, with D perhaps being TRBD1 or TRBD2 (5 bases each). CDR1 and CDR2 (germline): SNHLY, FYNNEI. The CDR3 consists of 14 residues. The ends were cut back, 6 bases at V and 5 bases at J, with 17 bases in the middle. The CDR3 reads CASRRGRQAHEQYF. CDR3 nucleotide sequence: TGTGCCAGCAGGAGGGGTCGGCAAGCTCACGAGCAGTACTTC.

This clone was counted a few times. The chain uses TRBV18 and TRBJ1-1; a weak D match, TRBD1 (5 bases). The V end lost 0 bases, the J end lost 4 bases, and 12 bases lay between the germline ends. The CDR3 length is 15 residues. Germline V lookup: CDR1 KGHSH, CDR2 LQKENI. The CDR3 loop is CASSPPEGSSTEAFF. The CDR3 coding sequence is TGTGCCAGCTCACCACCCGAGGGGAGCAGCACTGAAGCTTTCTTT.

The chain uses TRBV19 and TRBJ2-5; 8 nucleotides agree with TRBD1. The closer fit of TRBJ2-7 to the DNA end suggests the J call may be wrong. Germline V gene data show CDR1 as LNHDA and CDR2 as SQIVND (reference sequence). CDR3 length equals 16 residues. Written as DNA, the CDR3 is TGTGCCAGTAGTATCCCCGTGGGACAGGACTCCTACGAGCAGTACTTC. Its protein product is CASSIPVGQDSYEQYF.

The V and J genes are TRBV4-1 and TRBJ1-2; D not certain. In germline, CDR1 is MGHRA, CDR2 YSYEKL. CDR3 size: 16 residues. V was cut by 3 bases and J by 6 bases, with 20 bases left in between. CDR3 nucleotide sequence: TGCGCCAGCAGCCACCCCCCTTGGTCGGAACCTCATGGCTACACCTTC. This encodes CASSHPPWSEPHGYTF.